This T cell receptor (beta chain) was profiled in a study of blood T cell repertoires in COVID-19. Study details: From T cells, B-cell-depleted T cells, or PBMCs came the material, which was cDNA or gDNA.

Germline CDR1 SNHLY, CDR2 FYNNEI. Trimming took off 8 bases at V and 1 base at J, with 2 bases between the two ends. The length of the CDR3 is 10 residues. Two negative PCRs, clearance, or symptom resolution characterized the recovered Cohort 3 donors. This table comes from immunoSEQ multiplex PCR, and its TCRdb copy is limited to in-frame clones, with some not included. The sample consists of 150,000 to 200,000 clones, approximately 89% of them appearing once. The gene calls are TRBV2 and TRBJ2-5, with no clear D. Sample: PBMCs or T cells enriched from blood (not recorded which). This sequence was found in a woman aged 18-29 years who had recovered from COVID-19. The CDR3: CASLQETQYF. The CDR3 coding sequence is TGTGCCAGCCTCCAAGAGACCCAGTACTTC.